Shown below are 30 T cell receptor beta chains from a single sample sequenced in a study of beta chain features in type 1 diabetes. The study reverse transcribed the entire isolated RNA, so it sequenced expressed TCRB transcripts. Clones were read by immunoSEQ multiplex PCR, and TCRdb kept only the in-frame ones, dropping some. The table includes hundreds of thousands of clones, less than 20% detected once. The material sequenced was naive CD4+ T cells from blood. Every receptor here comes from a man aged 18 to 30 in good health.

This clone was recorded a few times. Written as DNA, the CDR3 is TGTGCCAGCAGCTTGGCCAGGGGAACCATTGAGCCCCAGCATTTT. Its translation is CASSLARGTIEPQHF. The rearrangement uses TRBV5-5 and TRBJ1-5; the D gene is possibly TRBD1 (6 bases). Between the trimmed V and J ends, which lost 0 bases and 8 bases, there was a span of 15 bases. Germline loops: CDR1 SGHKS, CDR2 YYEKEE (reference sequence). The CDR3 contains 15 residues.

The chain links TRBV7-2 to TRBJ1-2; perhaps TRBD1 as D (6 bases). V shed 1 base and J shed 3 bases, with 9 bases lying between them. The CDR3 is made up of 14 amino acids. CDR1 and CDR2 from the germline V gene are SGHTA and FQGNSA. The CDR3 DNA sequence: TGTGCCAGCAGCTTAGACAGGGTGGACTATGGCTACACCTTC. This sequence encodes CASSLDRVDYGYTF.

The chain uses TRBV28 and TRBJ2-3; D is perhaps TRBD1 or TRBD2 (5 bases each). CDR1 and CDR2 from the germline V gene are MDHEN and SYDVKM. The CDR3 loop spans 16 amino acids. V lost 4 bases and J lost 4, with 18 bases in between. CDR3 residues: CASSSPALGTSDTQYF. CDR3 nucleotide sequence: TGTGCCAGCAGTTCCCCGGCCCTCGGGACGTCAGATACGCAGTATTTT.

In the case of this clone: The CDR3 end shows no conserved phenylalanine or tryptophan, and so a read error is likely. No DNA is shown, since the ends of the CDR3 on it are uncertain; the CDR3 is the one TCRdb lists. The sample holds other DNA sequences that translate to the same CDR3. The CDR3 loop reads CSAAPLRG. The chain joins TRBV29-1 to TRBJ2-7; TRBD2 is the table's D call, not checked against the DNA. Germline lookup yields CDR1 SQVTM and CDR2 ANQGSEA. Counting both end residues, the CDR3 totals 8 amino acids.

A few counts support this clone. The V gene is TRBV7-2, the J gene TRBJ2-4, with TRBD2 matching over 7 bases. This CDR3 is 15 amino acids long. Germline V lookup: CDR1 SGHTA, CDR2 FQGNSA. V shed 5 bases and J 0 bases; nucleotides not matched to a gene: 4. CDR3 nucleotides: TGTGCCAGCAGCAGGGAGGGGCCAGCCAAAAACATTCAGTACTTC. This gives the protein CASSREGPAKNIQYF.

The chain links TRBV18 to TRBJ1-2, with 8 bases lining up with TRBD1. Germline assignment: CDR1 KGHSH and CDR2 LQKENI. With V trimmed by 1 base and J by 1 base, 8 bases remained unmatched. The CDR3 totals 17 residues. CDR3 coding DNA: TGTGCCAGCTCACCACGTGCGCCAGGGGGCAATAACTATGGCTACACCTTC. Translating gives CASSPRAPGGNNYGYTF.

The V call is TRBV28, the J call TRBJ2-3; 12 nucleotides agree with TRBD2. V was clipped by 4 bases and J by 5 bases; unmatched bases: 7. The CDR3 length is 16 residues. Germline-derived CDR1 and CDR2 are MDHEN and SYDVKM. CDR3 nucleotides: TGTGCCAGCAGTTCCCTAGCGGGAGGGCCGAGAGATACGCAGTATTTT. It translates to CASSSLAGGPRDTQYF.

This clone was observed a handful of times. The chain carries TRBV6-6 and TRBJ2-7; 14 nucleotides line up with TRBD2. V gave up 5 bases and J gave up 2 bases; unmatched junction bases: 5. The CDR3 runs to 16 residues. Germline V gives CDR1 MNHNY, CDR2 SVGAGI (reference sequence). CDR3 protein: CASSGGLAGVAYEQYF. CDR3 bases: TGTGCCAGCAGTGGGGGACTAGCGGGAGTGGCCTACGAGCAGTACTTC.

The sample holds a few counts of this clone. V gene TRBV4-2 combines with J gene TRBJ2-3, with D perhaps matching TRBD1 (5 bases). With 4 bases removed from V and 6 bases from J, the gap between germline ends came to 11 bases. There are 13 residues in the CDR3. Germline CDR1 reads LGHNA; CDR2 reads YNFKEQ. Here the CDR3 DNA reads TGTGCCAGCAGCCCTCGCAAGGGGGATACGCAGTATTTT. This gives the protein CASSPRKGDTQYF.

There are a few counts of this clone. This sequence joins TRBV6-5 and TRBJ1-1; 7 bases fit TRBD1. The CDR3 spans 15 residues. The trim removed 5 bases at V and 6 bases at J, leaving 12 bases unmatched. Per the germline V gene, CDR1 is MNHEY and CDR2 is SVGAGI. In nucleotides, the CDR3 is TGTGCCAGCAGTCCGTCACTACAGGGGAGGGCTGAAGCTTTCTTT. This codes for CASSPSLQGRAEAFF.

This clone turned up a few times. The chain combines TRBV14 with TRBJ1-1, with TRBD1 as a possible D gene (5 bases). With 3 bases removed from V and 5 bases from J, the gap between germline ends came to 19 bases. Germline CDR1 is SGHDN and CDR2 is FVKESK. The CDR3 is 16 amino acids. The CDR3 reads CASSHRDRGRWTEAFF. The CDR3 coding sequence is TGTGCCAGCAGCCACCGGGACCGGGGCAGATGGACTGAAGCTTTCTTT.

The CDR3 nucleotides read TGTGCCAGTAGTATAAAGGACGGCGCATTCTATGGCTACACCTTC. This sequence encodes CASSIKDGAFYGYTF. V is TRBV19 and J is TRBJ1-2, with D unresolved. The germline V gene has CDR1 LNHDA and CDR2 SQIVND (reference sequence). The CDR3 extends over 15 amino acids. V lost 2 bases and J lost 4, with 14 bases in between.

This clone was seen only a few times. CDR3 in DNA: TGTGCCAGCAGCTTGGTCCGGACTAGCGGGAGCACAGATACGCAGTATTTT. This translates into CASSLVRTSGSTDTQYF. The chain carries TRBV5-6 and TRBJ2-3, with 11 bases that match TRBD2. The ends lost 0 bases at V and 0 bases at J; junction bases unmatched: 3. CDR1 and CDR2 from the germline V gene are SGHDT and YYEEEE. The CDR3 has 17 amino acids.

This chain connects TRBV19 to TRBJ2-5; the D gene is possibly TRBD2 (6 bases). The J call is in doubt because the DNA end fits TRBJ2-7 better. The CDR3 has 15 amino acids. Germline CDR1 is LNHDA and CDR2 is SQIVND (reference sequence). The CDR3 region is CASSIGGTASYEQYF. CDR3 coding DNA: TGTGCCAGTAGTATAGGAGGGACTGCCTCCTACGAGCAGTACTTC.

The sample holds a few counts of this clone. This CDR3 is also generated by other DNA sequences in the sample. The chain couples TRBV29-1 to TRBJ1-3; D is perhaps TRBD1 (6 bases). CDR1 and CDR2 (germline): SQVTM, ANQGSEA. Deletions cut 4 bases from V and 7 bases from J, with 11 bases between. The CDR3 has 12 residues. This CDR3 reads CSVGRGGNTIYF. In nucleotides, the CDR3 is TGCAGCGTTGGTCGCGGGGGCAACACCATATATTTT.

As to this clone: Other DNA sequences in this specimen translate into the identical CDR3. The V gene is TRBV9, the J gene TRBJ2-7, with TRBD2 matching over 14 bases. From germline, CDR1 is SGDLS and CDR2 YYNGEE. The CDR3 consists of 15 residues. J gave up 4 bases and V 2 bases, and 2 bases lay outside the gene matches. The CDR3 DNA sequence: TGTGCCAGCAGCGTCGGGACTAGCGGGAGTTACGAGCAGTACTTC. Translated, it gives CASSVGTSGSYEQYF.

About this clone itself: In the same sample, other DNA sequences code for this CDR3. The chain carries TRBV18 and TRBJ1-1; the match to TRBD1 covers 7 bases. CDR3 length: 15 amino acids. Germline values: CDR1 KGHSH, CDR2 LQKENI. Trimming took 6 bases from V and 1 from J; bases not matched to a gene: 8. CDR3 sequence reads: CASSPGQVTNTEAFF. The CDR3 coding sequence is TGTGCCAGCTCCCCAGGACAGGTTACGAACACTGAAGCTTTCTTT.

This clone has only a few counts. The CDR3 protein is CASSSPGRSYGYTF. In DNA form, the CDR3 reads TGTGCCAGCAGTTCACCTGGACGGTCCTATGGCTACACCTTC. The chain recombines TRBV28 with TRBJ1-2; D call uncertain. CDR3 length: 14 amino acids. The V end was cut by 4 bases, the J end by 4 bases, with 13 bases between. From germline, CDR1 is MDHEN and CDR2 SYDVKM.

The V and J genes are TRBV7-2 and TRBJ1-1; unclear D gene. Germline values: CDR1 SGHTA, CDR2 FQGNSA. V gave up 2 bases and J gave up 5 bases, with 18 bases separating them. This CDR3 comprises 16 residues. The CDR3 DNA is TGTGCCAGCAGCTTATTAGGTCAACAAGGCTGGACTGAAGCTTTCTTT. Its translation is CASSLLGQQGWTEAFF.

This rearrangement joins TRBV30 to TRBJ1-1; the D is unclear. The V end lost 3 bases, the J end lost 3 bases, and 14 bases lay between the germline ends. There are 14 residues in the CDR3. The germline V gene encodes CDR1 GTSNPN and CDR2 SVGIG (reference sequence). CDR3 residues: CAWSAVIPDTEAFF. The CDR3 bases are TGTGCCTGGAGCGCGGTCATCCCGGACACTGAAGCTTTCTTT.

This clone was counted only a few times. V usage is TRBV28 and J usage is TRBJ2-7; D perhaps matches TRBD1 (6 bases). The CDR3 sequence is 15 residues long. Germline lookup yields CDR1 MDHEN and CDR2 SYDVKM. V gave up 1 base and J gave up 3 bases, with 13 bases separating them. This CDR3 reads CASSLSAQGGYEQYF. Written as DNA, the CDR3 is TGTGCCAGCAGTTTATCGGCACAGGGTGGCTACGAGCAGTACTTC.

This clone has more than one count but fewer than ten. The V call is TRBV29-1, the J call TRBJ2-1; maybe TRBD2 (7 bases). There are 14 residues in the CDR3. Germline V gene sequence: CDR1 SQVTM, CDR2 ANQGSEA. Trimming removed 4 bases at V and 2 bases at J, with 12 bases between. CDR3 DNA: TGCAGCGTTGGGGGGGGGCTCACCTACAATGAGCAGTTCTTC. Translating gives CSVGGGLTYNEQFF.

This clone was counted only a few times. Other DNA sequences within the sample encode an identical CDR3. The chain has TRBV20-1 and TRBJ1-2; D uncertain. The CDR3 contains 11 residues. Germline values: CDR1 DFQATT, CDR2 SNEGSKA (reference sequence). Trimming pared 0 bases from V and 8 bases from J, leaving 7 bases between. The CDR3 DNA sequence: TGCAGTGCTAGAGATTGGGGAGGCTACACCTTC. Its translation: CSARDWGGYTF.

The gene calls are TRBV7-9 and TRBJ1-2; D gene ambiguous. Germline V gene lookup returns CDR1 SEHNR and CDR2 FQNEAQ (reference sequence). CDR3 length: 16 residues. Between the trimmed V and J ends, which lost 5 bases and 2 bases, there was a span of 18 bases. This CDR3 is CASSPQTGRKNYGYTF. CDR3 nucleotides: TGTGCCAGCAGCCCGCAGACCGGGAGAAAAAACTATGGCTACACCTTC.

This clone was observed once. CDR3 DNA: TGTGCTAGTGGTTTGGTACGGGCGACAGGGGAGGGCGGCTACACCTTC. This translates into CASGLVRATGEGGYTF. The gene calls are TRBV12-5 and TRBJ1-2; 8 bases fit TRBD1. V was pared by 0 bases and J by 8 bases, with 11 bases of the junction left unmatched. Germline V gene sequence: CDR1 LGHNT, CDR2 FRNRAP. This CDR3 is built from 16 residues.

This clone has a single count. The chain joins TRBV27 to TRBJ1-1, with 11 bases aligning to TRBD1. The CDR3 is 17 amino acids. Trimming cost V 5 bases and J 4 bases; bases outside gene matches: 12. Germline lookup yields CDR1 MNHEY and CDR2 SMNVEV (reference sequence). The CDR3 reads CASSASRDRGRTTEAFF. CDR3 coding DNA: TGTGCCAGCAGTGCGTCCCGGGACAGGGGGAGAACCACTGAAGCTTTCTTT.

The chain recombines TRBV28 with TRBJ1-4; a weak D match, TRBD1 (5 bases). Per germline, CDR1 MDHEN and CDR2 SYDVKM. The V end was cut by 3 bases, the J end by 8 bases, with 16 bases between. The length of the CDR3 is 15 residues. The CDR3 here is CASSLAGTEREKLFF. The CDR3 DNA follows: TGTGCCAGCAGTTTGGCAGGGACGGAGAGGGAAAAACTGTTTTTT.

This clone has a handful of counts. The V call is TRBV11-2, the J call TRBJ2-1; D remains unclear. Germline V gives CDR1 SGHAT, CDR2 FQNNGV. Deletions cut 2 bases from V and 9 bases from J, with 11 bases between. The CDR3 length is 13 residues. The CDR3 loop reads CASSLYFHIEQFF. CDR3 coding DNA: TGTGCCAGCAGCTTATATTTTCATATTGAGCAGTTCTTC. Based on the CDR3 plus reference TRBV11-2 and TRBJ2-1, the full variable domain is EAGVAQSPRYKIIEKRQSVAFWCNPISGHATLYWYQQILGQGPKLLIQFQNNGVVDDSQLPKDRFSAERLKGVDSTLKIQPAKLEDSAVYLCASSLYFHIEQFFGPGTRLTVL.

The V gene is TRBV5-4, the J gene TRBJ2-1, with TRBD2 identical over 10 bases. The CDR3 has 16 residues. V was clipped by 4 bases and J by 0 bases; unmatched bases: 4. The germline V gene has CDR1 SGHNT and CDR2 YYREEE (reference sequence). The CDR3 loop is CASSPSGSGSYNEQFF. The CDR3 nucleotides read TGTGCCAGCAGCCCTAGCGGGAGTGGCTCCTACAATGAGCAGTTCTTC.

This chain joins TRBV5-4 and TRBJ1-2, with D unclear. The CDR3 has 15 residues. Per germline, CDR1 SGHNT and CDR2 YYREEE (reference sequence). Trimming removed 0 bases from V and 4 bases from J, with 13 bases in between. The CDR3 loop is CASSLVGGVGYGYTF. The CDR3 nucleotides read TGTGCCAGCAGCTTGGTGGGCGGGGTGGGCTATGGCTACACCTTC.